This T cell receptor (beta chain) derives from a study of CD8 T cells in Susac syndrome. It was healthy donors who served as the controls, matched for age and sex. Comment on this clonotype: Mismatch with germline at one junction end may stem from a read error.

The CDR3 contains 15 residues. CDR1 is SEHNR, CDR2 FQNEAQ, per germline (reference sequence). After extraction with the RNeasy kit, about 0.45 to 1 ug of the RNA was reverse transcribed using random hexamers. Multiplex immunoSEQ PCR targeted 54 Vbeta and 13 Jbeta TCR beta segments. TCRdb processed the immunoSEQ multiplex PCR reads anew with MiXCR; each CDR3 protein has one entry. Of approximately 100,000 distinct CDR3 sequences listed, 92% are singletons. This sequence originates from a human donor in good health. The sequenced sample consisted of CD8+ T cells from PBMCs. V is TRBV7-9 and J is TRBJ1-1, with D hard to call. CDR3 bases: TGTGACAGCAGCTTAGTATCCGGCCTTAGCGCAGAAGCTTTCTTT. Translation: CDSSLVSGLSAEAFF.